This note documents a single T cell receptor beta chain sequence. These data originate in a study of blood T cell repertoires in COVID-19. Overall study: The United States, Italy and Spain supplied acute and convalescent COVID-19 samples.

Germline CDR1 reads MRHNA; CDR2 reads SNTAGT. Trimming stripped 8 bases from V and 3 bases from J, with 13 bases between. The CDR3 has 14 residues. Clones were sequenced by immunoSEQ multiplex PCR, and TCRdb holds only the in-frame ones, with some missing. The repertoire holds about 330,000 clones, with 92% as singletons. This sequence originates from a woman in her 30s who had recovered from COVID-19. This sequence joins TRBV6-4 and TRBJ2-2; D perhaps matches TRBD1 (5 bases). Sequencing was carried out using PBMCs or T cells enriched from blood (not recorded which). The CDR3 sequence is CASRRQMDTGELFF. The CDR3 DNA reads TGTGCCAGCCGACGACAGATGGACACCGGGGAGCTGTTTTTT.